One T cell receptor beta chain is described in this entry. Germline CDR1 SGDLS, CDR2 YYNGEE. CDR3 length: 15 residues. Trimming took off 4 bases at V and 6 bases at J, with 17 bases between the two ends. The data were taken from a study of radiotherapy plus CTLA-4 blockade in lung cancer. Study in general: Patients showed objective responses in 18% of cases, and disease control was achieved by about 30%.

TCRdb's copy holds only in-frame clones and misses some; the assay was immunoSEQ multiplex PCR. Of 85,000 to 90,000 clones in the sample, around nine tenths were seen once. This sequence was found in a human donor with non-small cell lung cancer that progressed on radiotherapy plus ipilimumab. V and J are TRBV9 and TRBJ1-3; D not resolved. The sequences come from peripheral blood, collected from a patient treated with radiotherapy plus ipilimumab. The CDR3 nucleotides read TGTGCCAGCAGCCCGCCGTCGGGGTGGGAAAACACCATATATTTT. This codes for CASSPPSGWENTIYF.